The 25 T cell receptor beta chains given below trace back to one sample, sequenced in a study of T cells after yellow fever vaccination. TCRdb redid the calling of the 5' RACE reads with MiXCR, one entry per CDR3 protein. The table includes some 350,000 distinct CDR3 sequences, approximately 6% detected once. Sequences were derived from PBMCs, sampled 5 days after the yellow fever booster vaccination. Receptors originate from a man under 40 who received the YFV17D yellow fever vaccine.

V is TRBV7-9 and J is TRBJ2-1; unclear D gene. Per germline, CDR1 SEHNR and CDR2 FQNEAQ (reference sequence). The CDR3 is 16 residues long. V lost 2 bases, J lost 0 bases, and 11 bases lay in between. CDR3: CASSLPLRSSYNEQFF. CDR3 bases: TGTGCCAGCAGCTTACCGCTGAGGAGCTCCTACAATGAGCAGTTCTTC.

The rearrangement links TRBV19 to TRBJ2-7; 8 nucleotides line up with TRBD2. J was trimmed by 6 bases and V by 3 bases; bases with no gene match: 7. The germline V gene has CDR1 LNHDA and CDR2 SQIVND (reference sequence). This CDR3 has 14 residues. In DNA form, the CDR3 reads TGTGCCAGTAGTATGGGTAGCGGGGCGACCGAGCAGTACTTC. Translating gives CASSMGSGATEQYF.

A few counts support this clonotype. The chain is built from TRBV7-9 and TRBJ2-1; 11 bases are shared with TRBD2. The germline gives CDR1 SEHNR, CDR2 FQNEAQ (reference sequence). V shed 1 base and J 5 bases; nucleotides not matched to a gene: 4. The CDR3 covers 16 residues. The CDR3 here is CASSLVTSGTHNEQFF. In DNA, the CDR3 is TGTGCCAGCAGCTTAGTGACTAGCGGGACCCACAATGAGCAGTTCTTC.

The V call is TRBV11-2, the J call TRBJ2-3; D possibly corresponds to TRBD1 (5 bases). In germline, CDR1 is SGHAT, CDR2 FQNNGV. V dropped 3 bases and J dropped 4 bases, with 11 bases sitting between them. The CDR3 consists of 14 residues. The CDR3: CASSFAQGSDTQYF. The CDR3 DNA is TGTGCCAGCAGCTTCGCCCAGGGTTCAGATACGCAGTATTTT.

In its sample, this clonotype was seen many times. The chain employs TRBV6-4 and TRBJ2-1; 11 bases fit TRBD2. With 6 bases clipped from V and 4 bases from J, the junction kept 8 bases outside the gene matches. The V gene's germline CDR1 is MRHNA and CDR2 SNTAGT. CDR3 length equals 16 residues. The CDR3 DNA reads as TGTGCCAGCAGCCCCACGACTAGCGGGACTTACAATGAGCAGTTCTTC. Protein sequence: CASSPTTSGTYNEQFF.

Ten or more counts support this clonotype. DNA of the CDR3: TGTGCCATCAGTGAGTCGGGTGGGACAGGCACCGCACTCACAGATACGCAGTATTTT. It codes for CAISESGGTGTALTDTQYF. The J gene is TRBJ2-3, the V gene TRBV10-3; 8 bases line up with TRBD1. Germline V CDR1 and CDR2: ENHRY, SYGVKD. With 0 bases clipped from V and 2 bases from J, the junction kept 13 bases outside the gene matches. This CDR3 has 19 residues.

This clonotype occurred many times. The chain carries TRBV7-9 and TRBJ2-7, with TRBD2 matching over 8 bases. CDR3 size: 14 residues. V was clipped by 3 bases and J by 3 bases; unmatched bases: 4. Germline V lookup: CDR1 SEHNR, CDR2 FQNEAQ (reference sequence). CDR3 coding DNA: TGTGCCAGCAGCTTGGATCGGGAGGGCTACGAGCAGTACTTC. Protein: CASSLDREGYEQYF.

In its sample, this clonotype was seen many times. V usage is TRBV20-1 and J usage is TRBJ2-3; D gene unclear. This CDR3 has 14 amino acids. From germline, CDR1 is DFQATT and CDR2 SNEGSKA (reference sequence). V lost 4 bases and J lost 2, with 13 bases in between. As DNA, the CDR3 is TGCAGTGCTACCCCCTCCTTCCACACAGATACGCAGTATTTT. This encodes CSATPSFHTDTQYF.

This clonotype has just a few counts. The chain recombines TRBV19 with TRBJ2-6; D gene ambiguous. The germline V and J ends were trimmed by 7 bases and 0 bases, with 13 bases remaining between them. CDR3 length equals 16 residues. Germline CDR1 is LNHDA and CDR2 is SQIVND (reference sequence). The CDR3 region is CASTPGRSSGANVLTF. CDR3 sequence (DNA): TGTGCCAGTACCCCGGGCCGGAGCTCTGGGGCCAACGTCCTGACTTTC.

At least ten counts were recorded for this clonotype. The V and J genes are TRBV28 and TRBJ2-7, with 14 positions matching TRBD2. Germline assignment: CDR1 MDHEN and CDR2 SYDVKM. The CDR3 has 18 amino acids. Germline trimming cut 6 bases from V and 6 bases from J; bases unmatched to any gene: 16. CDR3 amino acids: CASSQTAGTSGSLGEQYF. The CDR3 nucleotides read TGTGCCAGCAGCCAAACCGCCGGGACTAGCGGGAGTCTTGGCGAGCAGTACTTC.

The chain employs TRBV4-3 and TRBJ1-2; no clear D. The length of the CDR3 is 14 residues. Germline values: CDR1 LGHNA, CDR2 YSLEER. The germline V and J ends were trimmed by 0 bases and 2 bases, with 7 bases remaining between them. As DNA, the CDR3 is TGCGCCAGCAGCCAAGAGAACATAAACTATGGCTACACCTTC. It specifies CASSQENINYGYTF.

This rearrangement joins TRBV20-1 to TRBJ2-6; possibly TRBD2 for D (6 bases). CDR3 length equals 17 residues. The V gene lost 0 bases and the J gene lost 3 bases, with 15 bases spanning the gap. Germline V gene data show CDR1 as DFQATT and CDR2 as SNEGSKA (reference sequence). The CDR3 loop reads CSARDIREASGANVLTF. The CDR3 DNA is TGCAGTGCTAGAGATATAAGGGAGGCTAGTGGGGCCAACGTCCTGACTTTC.

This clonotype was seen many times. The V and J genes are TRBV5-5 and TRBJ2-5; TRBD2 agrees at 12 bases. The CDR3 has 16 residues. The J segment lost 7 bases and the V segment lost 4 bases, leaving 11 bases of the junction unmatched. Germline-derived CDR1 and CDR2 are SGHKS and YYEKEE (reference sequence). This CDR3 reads CASSAGLTSGSGTQYF. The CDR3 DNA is TGTGCCAGCAGCGCGGGCCTGACTAGCGGGAGTGGGACCCAGTACTTC.

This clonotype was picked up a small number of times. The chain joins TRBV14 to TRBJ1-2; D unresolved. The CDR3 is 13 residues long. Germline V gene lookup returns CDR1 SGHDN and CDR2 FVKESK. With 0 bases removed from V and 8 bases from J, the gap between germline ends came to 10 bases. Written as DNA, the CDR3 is TGTGCCAGCAGCCAAGACGGAGTGAGAGGCTACACCTTC. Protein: CASSQDGVRGYTF. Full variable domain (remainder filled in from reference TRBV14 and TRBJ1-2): EAGVTQFPSHSVIEKGQTVTLRCDPISGHDNLYWYRRVMGKEIKFLLHFVKESKQDESGMPNNRFLAERTGGTYSTLKVQPAELEDSGVYFCASSQDGVRGYTFGSGTRLTVV.

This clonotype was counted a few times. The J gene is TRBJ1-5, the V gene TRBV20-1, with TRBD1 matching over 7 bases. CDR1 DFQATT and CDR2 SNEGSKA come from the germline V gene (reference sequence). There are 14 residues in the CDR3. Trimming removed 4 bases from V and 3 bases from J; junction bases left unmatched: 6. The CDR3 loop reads CSATLGQTNQPQHF. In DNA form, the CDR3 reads TGCAGTGCTACCCTGGGACAGACCAATCAGCCCCAGCATTTT.

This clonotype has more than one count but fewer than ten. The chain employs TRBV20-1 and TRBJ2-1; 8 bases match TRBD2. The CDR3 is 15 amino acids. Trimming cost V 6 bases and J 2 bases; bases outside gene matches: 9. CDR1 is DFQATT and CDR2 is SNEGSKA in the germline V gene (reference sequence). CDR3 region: CSAQTSGSTYNEQFF. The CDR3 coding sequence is TGCAGTGCCCAGACGAGCGGGAGCACCTACAATGAGCAGTTCTTC.

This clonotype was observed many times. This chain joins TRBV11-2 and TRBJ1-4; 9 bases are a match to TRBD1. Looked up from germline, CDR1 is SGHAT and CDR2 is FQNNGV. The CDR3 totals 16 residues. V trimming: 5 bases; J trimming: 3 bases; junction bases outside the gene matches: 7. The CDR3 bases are TGTGCCAGCAGCCGACAGGGGGAATTGGCTAATGAAAAACTGTTTTTT. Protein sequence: CASSRQGELANEKLFF.

CDR3 nucleotides: TGTGCCAGCAGCCCAGGGGTCCACAGCTGGGAGCTGTTTTTT. This codes for CASSPGVHSWELFF. The chain has TRBV7-2 and TRBJ2-2; D is perhaps TRBD1 (6 bases). In germline, CDR1 is SGHTA, CDR2 FQGNSA. CDR3 length equals 14 residues. Trimming took 5 bases from V and 9 from J, leaving 16 bases between them.

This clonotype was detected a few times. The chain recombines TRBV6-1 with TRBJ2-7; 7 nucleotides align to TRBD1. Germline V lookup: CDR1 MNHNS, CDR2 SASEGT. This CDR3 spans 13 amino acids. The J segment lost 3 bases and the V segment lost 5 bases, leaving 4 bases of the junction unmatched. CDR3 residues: CASSKQGLYEQYF. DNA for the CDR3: TGTGCCAGCAGTAAACAGGGGCTCTACGAGCAGTACTTC.

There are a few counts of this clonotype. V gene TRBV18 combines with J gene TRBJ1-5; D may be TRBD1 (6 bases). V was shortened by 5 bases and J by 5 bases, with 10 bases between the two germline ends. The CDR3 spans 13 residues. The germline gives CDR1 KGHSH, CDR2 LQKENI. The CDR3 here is CASSTDSHQPQHF. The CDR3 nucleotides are TGTGCCAGCTCAACGGACAGCCATCAGCCCCAGCATTTT.

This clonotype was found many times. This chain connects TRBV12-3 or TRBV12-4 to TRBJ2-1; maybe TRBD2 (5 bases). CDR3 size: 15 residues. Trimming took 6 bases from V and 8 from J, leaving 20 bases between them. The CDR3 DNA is TGTGCCAGCAGCCGAAACGGACGGGGTATCGATGAGCAGTTCTTC. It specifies CASSRNGRGIDEQFF.

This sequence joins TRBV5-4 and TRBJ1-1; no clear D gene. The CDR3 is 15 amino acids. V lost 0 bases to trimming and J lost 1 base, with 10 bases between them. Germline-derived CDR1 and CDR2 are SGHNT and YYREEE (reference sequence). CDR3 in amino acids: CASSLVGQPNTEAFF. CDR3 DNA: TGTGCCAGCAGCTTGGTTGGGCAACCGAACACTGAAGCTTTCTTT.

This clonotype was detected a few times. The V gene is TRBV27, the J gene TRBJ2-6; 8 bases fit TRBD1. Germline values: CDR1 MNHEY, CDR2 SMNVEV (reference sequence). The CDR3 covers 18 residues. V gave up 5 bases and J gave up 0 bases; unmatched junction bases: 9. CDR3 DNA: TGTGCCAGCAGTCCTACCGGGACAGGAGGCTCTGGGGCCAACGTCCTGACTTTC. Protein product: CASSPTGTGGSGANVLTF.

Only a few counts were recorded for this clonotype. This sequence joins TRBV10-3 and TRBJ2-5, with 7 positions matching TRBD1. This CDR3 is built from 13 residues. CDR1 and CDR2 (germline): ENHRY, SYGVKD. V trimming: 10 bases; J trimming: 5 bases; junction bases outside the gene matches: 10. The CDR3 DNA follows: TGTGCCACCGAAGGGGGCGCAGAGGAGACCCAGTACTTC. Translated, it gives CATEGGAEETQYF.

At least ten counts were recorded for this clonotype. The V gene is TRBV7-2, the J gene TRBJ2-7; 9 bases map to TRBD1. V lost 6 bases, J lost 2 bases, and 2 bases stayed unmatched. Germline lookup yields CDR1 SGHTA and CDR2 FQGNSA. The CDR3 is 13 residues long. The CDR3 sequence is CASRRQGAYEQYF. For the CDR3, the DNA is TGTGCCAGCAGGAGACAGGGGGCCTACGAGCAGTACTTC. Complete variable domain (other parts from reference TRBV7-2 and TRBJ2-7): GAGVSQSPSNKVTEKGKDVELRCDPISGHTALYWYRQSLGQGLEFLIYFQGNSAPDKSGLPSDRFSAERTGGSVSTLTIQRTQQEDSAVYLCASRRQGAYEQYFGPGTRLTVT.